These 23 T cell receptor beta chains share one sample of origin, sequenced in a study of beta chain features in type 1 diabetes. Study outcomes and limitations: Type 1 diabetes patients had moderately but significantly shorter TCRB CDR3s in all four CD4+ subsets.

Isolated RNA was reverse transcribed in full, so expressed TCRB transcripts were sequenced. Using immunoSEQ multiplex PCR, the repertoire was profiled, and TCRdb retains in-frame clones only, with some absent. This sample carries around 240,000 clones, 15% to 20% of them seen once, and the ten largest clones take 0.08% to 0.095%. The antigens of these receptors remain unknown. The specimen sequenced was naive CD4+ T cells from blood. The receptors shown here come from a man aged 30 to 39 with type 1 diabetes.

DNA of the CDR3: TGTGCCTACTTGGGACTAGCGGGAGTCACCGGGGAGCTGTTTTTT. As protein: CAYLGLAGVTGELFF. The chain recombines TRBV30 with TRBJ2-2, with 14 bases matching TRBD2. J lost 4 bases, V lost 7 bases, and 5 bases had no gene match. The germline V gene has CDR1 GTSNPN and CDR2 SVGIG (reference sequence). The CDR3 runs to 15 residues.

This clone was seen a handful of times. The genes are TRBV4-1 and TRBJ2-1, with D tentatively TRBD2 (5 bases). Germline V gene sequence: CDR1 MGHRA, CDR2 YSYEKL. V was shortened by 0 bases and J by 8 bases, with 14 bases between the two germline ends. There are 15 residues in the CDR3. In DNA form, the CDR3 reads TGCGCCAGCAGCCAAGAGGACCTAGCTAGGGATGAGCAGTTCTTC. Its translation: CASSQEDLARDEQFF.

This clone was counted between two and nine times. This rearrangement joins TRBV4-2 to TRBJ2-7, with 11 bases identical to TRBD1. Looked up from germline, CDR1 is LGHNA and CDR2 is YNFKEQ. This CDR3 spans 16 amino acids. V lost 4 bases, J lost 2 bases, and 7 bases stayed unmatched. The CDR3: CASSLGQGAIAYEQYF. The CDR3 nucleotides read TGTGCCAGCAGCCTCGGACAGGGGGCAATAGCCTACGAGCAGTACTTC.

CDR3 sequence reads: CSVHRGDEQYF. DNA of the CDR3: TGCAGCGTCCACAGGGGTGACGAGCAGTACTTC. The chain carries TRBV29-1 and TRBJ2-7, with 7 nucleotides matching TRBD1. Trimming at V came to 6 bases and at J to 5 bases, leaving 4 bases not matched to a gene. Germline CDR1 SQVTM, CDR2 ANQGSEA. This CDR3 region has 11 residues.

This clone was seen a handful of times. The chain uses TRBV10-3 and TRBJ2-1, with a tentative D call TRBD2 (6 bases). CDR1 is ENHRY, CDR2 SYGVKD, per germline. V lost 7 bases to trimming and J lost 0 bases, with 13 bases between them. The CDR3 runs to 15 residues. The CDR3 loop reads CAINAGTSSYNEQFF. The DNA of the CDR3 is TGTGCCATCAATGCGGGGACGAGCTCCTACAATGAGCAGTTCTTC.

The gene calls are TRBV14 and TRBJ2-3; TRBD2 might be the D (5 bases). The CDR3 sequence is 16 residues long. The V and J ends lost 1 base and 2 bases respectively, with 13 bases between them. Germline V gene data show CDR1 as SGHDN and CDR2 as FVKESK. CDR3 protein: CASSQGERRFTDTQYF. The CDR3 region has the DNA TGTGCCAGCAGCCAAGGAGAGCGGAGATTCACAGATACGCAGTATTTT. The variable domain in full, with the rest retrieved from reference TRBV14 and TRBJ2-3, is EAGVTQFPSHSVIEKGQTVTLRCDPISGHDNLYWYRRVMGKEIKFLLHFVKESKQDESGMPNNRFLAERTGGTYSTLKVQPAELEDSGVYFCASSQGERRFTDTQYFGPGTRLTVL.

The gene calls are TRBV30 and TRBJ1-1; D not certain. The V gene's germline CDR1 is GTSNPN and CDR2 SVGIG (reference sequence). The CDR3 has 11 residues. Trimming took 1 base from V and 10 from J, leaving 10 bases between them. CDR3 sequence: CAWSAALRAFF. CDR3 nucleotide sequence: TGTGCCTGGAGTGCCGCCCTGCGAGCTTTCTTT.

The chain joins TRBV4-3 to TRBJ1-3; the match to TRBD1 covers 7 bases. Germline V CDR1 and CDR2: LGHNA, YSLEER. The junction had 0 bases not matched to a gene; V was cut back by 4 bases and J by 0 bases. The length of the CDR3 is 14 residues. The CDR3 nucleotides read TGCGCCAGCAGCCGGGACAGCTCTGGAAACACCATATATTTT. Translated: CASSRDSSGNTIYF.

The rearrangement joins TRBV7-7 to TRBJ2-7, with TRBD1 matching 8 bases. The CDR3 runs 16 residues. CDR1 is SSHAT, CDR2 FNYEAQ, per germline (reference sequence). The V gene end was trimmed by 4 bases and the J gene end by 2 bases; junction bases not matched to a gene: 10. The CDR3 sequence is CASSSGTGTTPYEQYF. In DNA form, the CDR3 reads TGTGCCAGCAGCTCCGGGACAGGAACGACCCCCTACGAGCAGTACTTC.

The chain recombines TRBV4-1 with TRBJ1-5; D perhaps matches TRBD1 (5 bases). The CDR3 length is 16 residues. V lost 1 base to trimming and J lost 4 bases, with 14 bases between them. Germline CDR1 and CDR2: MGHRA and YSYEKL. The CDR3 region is CASSQGGHLINQPQHF. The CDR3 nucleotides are TGCGCCAGCAGCCAAGGGGGCCATCTTATAAATCAGCCCCAGCATTTT.

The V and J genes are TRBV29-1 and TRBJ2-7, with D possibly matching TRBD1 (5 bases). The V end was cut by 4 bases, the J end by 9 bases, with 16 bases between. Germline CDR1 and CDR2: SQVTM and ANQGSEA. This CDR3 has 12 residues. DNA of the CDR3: TGCAGCGTTGCGGTCGGCAGGGCAAGGCAGTACTTC. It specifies CSVAVGRARQYF.

The CDR3, as DNA: TGTGCCAGCAGCTTAGCGGCTCAGGCCTACGAGCAGTACTTC. This encodes CASSLAAQAYEQYF. The rearrangement links TRBV7-2 to TRBJ2-7; D not resolved. Germline-derived CDR1 and CDR2 are SGHTA and FQGNSA. The V and J ends lost 0 bases and 2 bases respectively, with 8 bases between them. The length of the CDR3 is 14 residues.

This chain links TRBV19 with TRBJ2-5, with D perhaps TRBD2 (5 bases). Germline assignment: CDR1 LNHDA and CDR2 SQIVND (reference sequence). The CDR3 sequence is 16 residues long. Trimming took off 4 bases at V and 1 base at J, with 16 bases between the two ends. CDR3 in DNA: TGTGCCAGTAGTACCGGACCCGGGATAGCCCAAGAGACCCAGTACTTC. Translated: CASSTGPGIAQETQYF.

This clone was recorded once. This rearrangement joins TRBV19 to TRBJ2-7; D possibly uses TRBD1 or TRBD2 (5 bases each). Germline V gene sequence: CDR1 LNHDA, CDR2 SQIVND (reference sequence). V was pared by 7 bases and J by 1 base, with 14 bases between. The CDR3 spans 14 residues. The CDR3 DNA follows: TGTGCCAGTACCGCCGGGACGGCTTCCTACGAGCAGTACTTC. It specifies CASTAGTASYEQYF.

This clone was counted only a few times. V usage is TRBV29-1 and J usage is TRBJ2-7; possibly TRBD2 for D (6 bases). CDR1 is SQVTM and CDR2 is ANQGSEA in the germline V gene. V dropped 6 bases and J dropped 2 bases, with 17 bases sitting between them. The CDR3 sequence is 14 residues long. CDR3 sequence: CSVEGLRRPYEQYF. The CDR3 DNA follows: TGCAGCGTCGAGGGACTTCGTAGGCCCTACGAGCAGTACTTC.

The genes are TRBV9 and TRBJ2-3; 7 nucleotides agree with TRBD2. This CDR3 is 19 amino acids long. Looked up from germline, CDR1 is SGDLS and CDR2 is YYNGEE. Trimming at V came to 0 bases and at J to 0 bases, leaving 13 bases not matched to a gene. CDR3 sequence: CASSVAGVPSGTSTDTQYF. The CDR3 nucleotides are TGTGCCAGCAGCGTAGCTGGGGTACCTAGCGGAACTAGCACAGATACGCAGTATTTT. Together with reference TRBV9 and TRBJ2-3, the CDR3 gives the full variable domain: DSGVTQTPKHLITATGQRVTLRCSPRSGDLSVYWYQQSLDQGLQFLIQYYNGEERAKGNILERFSAQQFPDLHSELNLSSLELGDSALYFCASSVAGVPSGTSTDTQYFGPGTRLTVL.

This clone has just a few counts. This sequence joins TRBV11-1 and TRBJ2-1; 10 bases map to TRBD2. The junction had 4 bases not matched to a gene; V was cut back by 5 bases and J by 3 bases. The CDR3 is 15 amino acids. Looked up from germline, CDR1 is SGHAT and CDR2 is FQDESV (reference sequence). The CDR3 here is CASSPSSGSYNEQFF. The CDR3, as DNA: TGTGCCAGCAGCCCCTCTAGCGGGAGCTACAATGAGCAGTTCTTC.

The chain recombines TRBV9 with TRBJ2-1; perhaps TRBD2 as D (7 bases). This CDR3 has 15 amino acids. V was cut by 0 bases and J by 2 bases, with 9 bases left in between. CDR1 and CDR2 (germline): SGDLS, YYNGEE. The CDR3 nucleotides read TGTGCCAGCAGCGTAGGCGGGGGCCCCTACAATGAGCAGTTCTTC. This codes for CASSVGGGPYNEQFF.

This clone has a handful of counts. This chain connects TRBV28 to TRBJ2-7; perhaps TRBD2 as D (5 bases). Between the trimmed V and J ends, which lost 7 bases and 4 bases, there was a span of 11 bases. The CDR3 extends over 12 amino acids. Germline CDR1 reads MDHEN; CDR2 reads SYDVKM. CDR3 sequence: CASISGLYEQYF. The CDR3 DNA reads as TGTGCCAGCATCAGCGGACTTTACGAGCAGTACTTC.

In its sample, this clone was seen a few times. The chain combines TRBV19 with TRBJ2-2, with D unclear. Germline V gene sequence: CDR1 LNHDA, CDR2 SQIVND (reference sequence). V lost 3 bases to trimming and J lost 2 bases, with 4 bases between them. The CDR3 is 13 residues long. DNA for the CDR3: TGTGCCAGTAGTATGCGCAACACCGGGGAGCTGTTTTTT. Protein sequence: CASSMRNTGELFF.

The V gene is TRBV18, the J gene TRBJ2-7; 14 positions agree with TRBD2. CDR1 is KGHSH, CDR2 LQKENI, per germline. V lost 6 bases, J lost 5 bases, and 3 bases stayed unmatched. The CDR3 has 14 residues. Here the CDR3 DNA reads TGTGCCAGCTCCCCGACTAGCGGGAGGGACGAGCAGTACTTC. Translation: CASSPTSGRDEQYF.

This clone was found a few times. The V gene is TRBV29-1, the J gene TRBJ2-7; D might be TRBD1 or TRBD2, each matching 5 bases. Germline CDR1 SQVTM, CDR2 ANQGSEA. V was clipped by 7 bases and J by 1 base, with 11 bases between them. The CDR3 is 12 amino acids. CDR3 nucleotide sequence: TGCAGCGCGGGGACGGATTCCTACGAGCAGTACTTC. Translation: CSAGTDSYEQYF.

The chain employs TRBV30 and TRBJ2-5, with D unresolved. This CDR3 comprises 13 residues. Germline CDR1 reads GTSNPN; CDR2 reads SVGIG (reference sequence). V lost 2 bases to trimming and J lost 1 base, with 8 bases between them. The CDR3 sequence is CAWSSSLQETQYF. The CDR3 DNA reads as TGTGCCTGGAGTTCCTCCCTCCAAGAGACCCAGTACTTC. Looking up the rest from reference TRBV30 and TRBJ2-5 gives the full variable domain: SQTIHQWPATLVQPVGSPLSLECTVEGTSNPNLYWYRQAAGRGLQLLFYSVGIGQISSEVPQNLSASRPQDRQFILSSKKLLLSDSGFYLCAWSSSLQETQYFGPGTRLLVL.